By sample fraction, the clone carrying this T cell receptor (beta chain) is medium-sized. Its antigen is not identified. This sample is part of a study of T cells in localized non-small cell lung cancer. Broader study findings: Compared with tumor, uninvolved adjacent lung displayed greater T cell clonality, ranking highest overall. Adjacent lung exhibited a median of 57 among the 100 most abundant tumor clones. Increased T cell density in blood showed an association with longer overall survival.

Using immunoSEQ multiplex PCR, the repertoire was profiled, and TCRdb retains in-frame clones only, with some absent. The top ten clones hold approximately 12% of a sample with about 2,200 clones, 30% of them seen once. Trimming removed 6 bases from V and 1 base from J; junction bases left unmatched: 5. The CDR3 contains 14 residues. CDR1 and CDR2 from the germline V gene are MNHGY and SAAAGT. This clonotype originated in a female donor over 55 with stage I squamous cell lung carcinoma. Specimen: normal lung tissue next to the tumor, collected before any cancer treatment. This sequence joins TRBV6-8 and TRBJ1-1, with 7 nucleotides matching TRBD1. In DNA form, the CDR3 reads TGTGCCAGCAGGGGGGACAGCCGGAACACTGAAGCTTTCTTT. It specifies CASRGDSRNTEAFF.